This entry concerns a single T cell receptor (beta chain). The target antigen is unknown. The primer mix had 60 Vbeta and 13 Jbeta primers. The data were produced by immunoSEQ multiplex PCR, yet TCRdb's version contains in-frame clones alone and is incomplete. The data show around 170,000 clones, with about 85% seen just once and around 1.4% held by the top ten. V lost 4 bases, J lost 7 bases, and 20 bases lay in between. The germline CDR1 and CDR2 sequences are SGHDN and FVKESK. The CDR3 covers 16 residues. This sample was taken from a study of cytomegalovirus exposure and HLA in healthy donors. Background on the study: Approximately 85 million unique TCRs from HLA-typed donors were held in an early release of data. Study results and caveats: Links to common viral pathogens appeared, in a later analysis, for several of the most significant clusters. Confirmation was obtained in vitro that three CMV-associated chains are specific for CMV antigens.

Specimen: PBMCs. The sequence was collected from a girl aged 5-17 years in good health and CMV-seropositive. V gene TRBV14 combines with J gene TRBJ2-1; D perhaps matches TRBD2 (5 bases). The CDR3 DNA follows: TGTGCCAGCAGCCCCCGAGGGCAGACTCGTCGGAATGAGCAGTTCTTC. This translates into CASSPRGQTRRNEQFF. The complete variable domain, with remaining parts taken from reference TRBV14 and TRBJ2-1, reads EAGVTQFPSHSVIEKGQTVTLRCDPISGHDNLYWYRRVMGKEIKFLLHFVKESKQDESGMPNNRFLAERTGGTYSTLKVQPAELEDSGVYFCASSPRGQTRRNEQFFGPGTRLTVL.